These T cell receptor beta chains were read from a single sample in a study of blood T cell repertoires in COVID-19. The data were produced by immunoSEQ multiplex PCR, yet TCRdb's version contains in-frame clones alone and is incomplete. The sample consists of about 71,000 clones, approximately 92% of them appearing once. The sample comprised peripheral blood. All receptors derive from a woman of 80 years or more with acute or convalescent COVID-19. Both conserved end residues are part of each CDR3. D genes are given only for firm matches. Some rows have no size entry. The others give once, few or many, or a class for an expanded clone.

TRBV7-2	once	TRBJ2-5	.	TGTGCCAGCAGAGTAGCCGGGGTAGGGACCCAGTACTTC	CASRVAGVGTQYF
TRBV25-1	.	TRBJ2-2	.	TGTGCCAGTCGGGGGTTGGGGGTAACCGGGGAGCTGTTTTTT	CASRGLGVTGELFF
TRBV19	.	TRBJ2-4	TRBD2	TGTGCCAGTAGTTTTAGCGGGAGGCGGAACATTCAGTACTTC	CASSFSGRRNIQYF
TRBV9	.	TRBJ2-7	TRBD2	TGTGCCAGCAGCCCCCGGGGGGGCCCTTCCGACGAGCAGTACTTC	CASSPRGGPSDEQYF
TRBV15	.	TRBJ1-3	.	TGTGCCACCAGCCCTCGACCAGGGGCTGGAAACACCATATATTTT	CATSPRPGAGNTIYF
TRBV4-1	.	TRBJ2-3	TRBD2	TGCGCCAGCAGCCCGGGACTAGCGGGATTCACAGATACGCAGTATTTT	CASSPGLAGFTDTQYF
TRBV5-1	few	TRBJ2-7	TRBD2	TGCGCCAGCAGCCCCCGGGGACTAGCGGGGATTACCTACGAGCAGTACTTC	CASSPRGLAGITYEQYF
TRBV13	.	TRBJ1-3	TRBD1	TGTGCCAGCAGCGACAGGGATTCCGGAAACACCATATATTTT	CASSDRDSGNTIYF
TRBV2	.	TRBJ1-2	TRBD1	TGTGCCAGCAGCTTAGGACAGGGGACTAACTATGGCTACACCTTC	CASSLGQGTNYGYTF
TRBV25-1	.	TRBJ2-1	.	TGTGCCAGCAGCGCAGTCTTGATGGATGAGCAGTTCTTC	CASSAVLMDEQFF
TRBV5-1	.	TRBJ1-4	.	TGCGCCAGCAGCTTCCGGGCTAATGAAAAACTGTTTTTT	CASSFRANEKLFF
TRBV19	.	TRBJ1-4	.	TGTGCCAGTAGTCCAGGGTGGTTTTTT	CASSPGWFF
TRBV18	.	TRBJ2-1	.	TGTGCCAGCTCAGTAGACAGGAACTCCTACAATGAGCAGTTCTTC	CASSVDRNSYNEQFF
TRBV2	.	TRBJ2-7	.	TGTGCCAGCAACCCTGGAAGGAGGGAGTCCTACGAGCAGTACTTC	CASNPGRRESYEQYF
TRBV2	.	TRBJ2-1	.	TGTGCCAGCAGTGCTAGCGTGACCTACAATGAGCAGTTCTTC	CASSASVTYNEQFF
TRBV28	.	TRBJ1-1	.	TGTGCCAGCAGTTCGGGGGAGGGTGATGAAGCTTTCTTT	CASSSGEGDEAFF
TRBV6-6	.	TRBJ2-4	TRBD1	TGTGCCAGCAGTTACTCTATCACAGGGGGCGTGAACATTCAGTACTTC	CASSYSITGGVNIQYF
TRBV20-1	.	TRBJ2-3	.	TGCAGTGCTAGTAAGGGGCCCACAGATACGCAGTATTTT	CSASKGPTDTQYF
TRBV3-1/TRBV3-2	.	TRBJ1-2	TRBD1	TGTGCCAGCGGGCCTTCTGAGACAGGGCCCTATGGCTACACCTTC	CASGPSETGPYGYTF
TRBV19	.	TRBJ2-2	.	TGTGCCAGTAGTATAGGGGTAGGGGTTCCCGGGGAGCTGTTTTTT	CASSIGVGVPGELFF
TRBV4-3	.	TRBJ1-5	.	TGCGCCAGCAGCCAAGACCCCAATGCAGGGTCTCCCCAGCATTTT	CASSQDPNAGSPQHF
TRBV20-1	once	TRBJ2-7	TRBD1	TGCAGTGCTGGCCGGGACAGGGGGCAGTACTTC	CSAGRDRGQYF
TRBV28	.	TRBJ1-3	TRBD1	TGTGCCAGCAGTTTATTTGCGGGGACAGGCTTTGGAAACACCATATATTTT	CASSLFAGTGFGNTIYF
TRBV7-7	.	TRBJ2-5	.	TGTGCTAGCAGCCCTACCTTAGCGCTCCAAGAGACCCAGTACTTC	CASSPTLALQETQYF
TRBV7-2	.	TRBJ1-5	.	TGTGCCAGCAGCTTAAGGGCGGCGGGGGCTAGCAATCAGCCCCAGCATTTT	CASSLRAAGASNQPQHF
TRBV6-1	.	TRBJ2-6	TRBD2	TGTGCCAGCAGTGTTAGACTAGCGGGGAGCTCTGCGGGGGCCAACGTCCTGACTTTC	CASSVRLAGSSAGANVLTF
TRBV29-1	once	TRBJ1-4	TRBD1	TGCAGCGCCGGGACAGCAGATGAAAAACTGTTTTTT	CSAGTADEKLFF
TRBV7-9	.	TRBJ2-5	TRBD2	TGTGCCAGCAGCTTAGACAGACTAGCGGGAGGTGAGACCCAGTACTTC	CASSLDRLAGGETQYF
TRBV18	.	TRBJ1-6	TRBD1	TGTGCCAGCTCACCATCATCTCCAGGGGGCAATTCACCCCTCCACTTT	CASSPSSPGGNSPLHF
TRBV10-3	.	TRBJ2-7	.	TGTGCCATCAGTCTTACCGGGACACACTACGAGCAGTACTTC	CAISLTGTHYEQYF
TRBV19	.	TRBJ1-4	.	TGTGCCAGTAGACGGGACACCACAGCTAATGAAAAACTGTTTTTT	CASRRDTTANEKLFF
TRBV1	.	TRBJ2-4	.	TGCACCAGCAGCCCTCAGGGACTAGCGGGGGGGAGTGACGGCAAAAACATTCAGTACTTC	CTSSPQGLAGGSDGKNIQYF